The 2 T cell receptor beta chains below were found in one sample sequenced in a study of CD8 T cells in Susac syndrome (dated by TCRdb to about 2019). Libraries were prepared through the immunoSEQ multiplex PCR assay. RNA was extracted using the RNeasy kit, and about 0.5 to 1 ug of the RNA was reverse transcribed with random hexamers. TCRdb redid the processing of the public reads, applying fastp at Q25 and MiXCR, and retained in-frame beta chains. Every entry covers one CDR3 protein and lists the most common genes and DNA from its rows. In all, the sample holds roughly 250,000 distinct CDR3 sequences, and 96% of those were seen once. The ten largest clones add up to about 0.094% of the sample. What was sequenced was CD4+ T cells from PBMCs. All receptors come from a human donor with Susac syndrome.

The V gene is TRBV5-4, the J gene TRBJ2-1; TRBD2 matches at 8 bases. J was trimmed by 7 bases and V by 2 bases; bases with no gene match: 8. The CDR3 spans 15 residues. Per the germline V gene, CDR1 is SGHNT and CDR2 is YYREEE (reference sequence). The CDR3 sequence is CASSLSGRGRNEQFF. The CDR3 DNA reads TGTGCCAGCAGCTTAAGCGGGAGAGGAAGGAATGAGCAGTTCTTC.

The rearrangement links TRBV20-1 to TRBJ1-5; D unresolved. CDR3 length equals 13 residues. Deletions cut 3 bases from V and 12 bases from J, with 18 bases between. The germline gives CDR1 DFQATT, CDR2 SNEGSKA (reference sequence). CDR3 sequence reads: CSASGGVGPIQHF. DNA of the CDR3: TGCAGTGCTAGCGGTGGGGTCGGTCCTATCCAGCATTTT.